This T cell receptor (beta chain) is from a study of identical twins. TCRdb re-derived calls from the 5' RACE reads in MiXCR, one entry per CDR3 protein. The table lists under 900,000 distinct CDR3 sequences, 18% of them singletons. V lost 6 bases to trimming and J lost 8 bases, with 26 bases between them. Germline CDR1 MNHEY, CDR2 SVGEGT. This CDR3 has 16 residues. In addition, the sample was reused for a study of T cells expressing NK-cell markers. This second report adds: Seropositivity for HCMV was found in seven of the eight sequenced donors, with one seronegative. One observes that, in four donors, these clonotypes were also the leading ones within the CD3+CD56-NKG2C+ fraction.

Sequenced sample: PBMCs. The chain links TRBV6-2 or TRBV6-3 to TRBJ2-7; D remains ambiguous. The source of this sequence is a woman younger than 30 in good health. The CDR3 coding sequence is TGTGCCAGCAGCCCCACCTCGGGCGCGGCTGTTAAAAAGCAGTACTTC. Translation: CASSPTSGAAVKKQYF.